This TCR beta chain was identified during a study of blood T cell repertoires in COVID-19. Study summary: COVID-19 samples collected from the United States, Italy and Spain covered acute and convalescent phases. In each case, the material was cDNA or gDNA derived from T cells, B-cell-depleted T cells, or PBMCs.

This clone was observed a handful of times. Trimming at V came to 6 bases and at J to 3 bases, leaving 5 bases not matched to a gene. CDR3 length equals 14 residues. Germline V gene sequence: CDR1 MNHEY, CDR2 SMNVEV (reference sequence). Only in-frame clones appear in the TCRdb table, and some are missing; sequencing was by immunoSEQ multiplex PCR. The sample includes fewer than 20,000 clones, 75% to 90% of them seen just once. The V gene is TRBV27, the J gene TRBJ1-5; 7 bases line up with TRBD1. This TCR was sampled from a man in his sixties or seventies in a cohort sampled during active COVID-19. The sequencing sample was made of peripheral blood. The CDR3 is CASRHGTVNQPQHF. DNA of the CDR3: TGTGCCAGCAGGCACGGGACAGTCAATCAGCCCCAGCATTTT.